This passage covers 31 T cell receptor beta chains from one sample sequenced in a study of T-cell reconstitution after alpha-beta-depleted transplantation in children. Unique molecular identifiers were incorporated when the TCRbeta library was constructed. TCRdb passed the PCR reads through MiXCR, listing each CDR3 protein once. The table lists about 610,000 distinct CDR3 sequences, about 10% of them singletons, with around 4% in the top ten. This specimen consisted of PBMCs from the stem cell graft donor, obtained from the stem cell graft. The receptor source for this set is a human donor who donated a stem cell graft to a child with acute myeloid leukemia.

This rearrangement joins TRBV29-1 to TRBJ1-2, with a possible D match to TRBD1 (6 bases). The CDR3 has 11 residues. V was cut by 5 bases and J by 6 bases, with 10 bases left in between. CDR1 SQVTM and CDR2 ANQGSEA come from the germline V gene. CDR3 in amino acids: CSVSGDNGYTF. In DNA, the CDR3 is TGCAGCGTTTCGGGGGACAATGGCTACACCTTC.

This clonotype was counted many times. The chain employs TRBV6-2 or TRBV6-3 and TRBJ2-3; perhaps TRBD1 as D (6 bases). V was cut by 6 bases and J by 0 bases, with 7 bases left in between. Germline CDR1 is MNHEY and CDR2 is SVGEGT. There are 13 residues in the CDR3. Here the CDR3 DNA reads TGTGCCAGCAGAGGACAGAGCACAGATACGCAGTATTTT. This translates into CASRGQSTDTQYF.

This clonotype was seen at least ten times. The chain links TRBV29-1 to TRBJ2-7; 9 nucleotides match TRBD1. The CDR3 runs to 13 residues. The ends lost 7 bases at V and 2 bases at J; junction bases unmatched: 6. CDR1 is SQVTM and CDR2 is ANQGSEA in the germline V gene. CDR3 amino acids: CSARGDRAYEQYF. The CDR3 nucleotides are TGCAGCGCAAGAGGGGACAGGGCCTACGAGCAGTACTTC.

In this sample, this clonotype turned up many times. The chain couples TRBV29-1 to TRBJ2-1; a possible D gene is TRBD1 (6 bases). The ends were cut back, 6 bases at V and 6 bases at J, with 9 bases in the middle. The CDR3 is 11 amino acids. CDR1 SQVTM and CDR2 ANQGSEA come from the germline V gene. In DNA form, the CDR3 reads TGCAGCGTGGGACACTCCAATGAGCAGTTCTTC. Amino acid sequence: CSVGHSNEQFF.

J is TRBJ2-1 and V is TRBV19; perhaps D is TRBD1 or TRBD2 (5 bases each). The V end was cut by 9 bases, the J end by 5 bases, with 23 bases between. The CDR3 spans 16 residues. Germline assignment: CDR1 LNHDA and CDR2 SQIVND (reference sequence). The CDR3 reads CASTRVGVIGDNEQFF. CDR3 in DNA: TGTGCCAGCACCCGGGTGGGGGTCATCGGGGACAATGAGCAGTTCTTC.

This clonotype was seen only a few times. This chain uses TRBV19 with TRBJ2-2, with TRBD2 identical over 14 bases. V lost 2 bases and J lost 7; bases outside the gene matches: 3. The CDR3 is 16 residues long. The V gene's germline CDR1 is LNHDA and CDR2 SQIVND (reference sequence). The CDR3 here is CASSILGLAGDGELFF. The CDR3 coding sequence is TGTGCCAGTAGTATACTGGGACTAGCGGGAGACGGGGAGCTGTTTTTT.

This rearrangement joins TRBV2 to TRBJ1-1; D is unresolved. The germline V gene has CDR1 SNHLY and CDR2 FYNNEI. CDR3 length: 14 residues. Trimming stripped 3 bases from V and 1 base from J, with 9 bases between. The CDR3 sequence: CASSEVQRNTEAFF. In DNA form, the CDR3 reads TGTGCCAGCAGTGAGGTCCAGAGGAACACTGAAGCTTTCTTT.

This clonotype came up many times. The chain joins TRBV29-1 to TRBJ2-7, with 7 bases that match TRBD1. The CDR3 consists of 12 residues. Germline CDR1 is SQVTM and CDR2 is ANQGSEA. The J segment lost 7 bases and the V segment lost 2 bases, leaving 5 bases of the junction unmatched. The CDR3 sequence is CSVEKGAREQYF. In DNA, the CDR3 is TGCAGCGTTGAAAAGGGGGCGAGAGAGCAGTACTTC.

There are a few counts of this clonotype. This sequence joins TRBV9 and TRBJ2-3; 8 positions agree with TRBD2. From germline, CDR1 is SGDLS and CDR2 YYNGEE. This CDR3 contains 15 residues. After removal of 0 bases from V and 5 bases from J, the junction contained 5 bases not matched to a gene. The CDR3 sequence: CASSVGSGRGDTQYF. The CDR3 nucleotides read TGTGCCAGCAGCGTAGGAAGCGGGAGAGGAGATACGCAGTATTTT.

In its sample, this clonotype was seen many times. The chain uses TRBV12-3 or TRBV12-4 and TRBJ2-1; D is undetermined. CDR3 length: 14 amino acids. With 6 bases removed from V and 0 bases from J, the gap between germline ends came to 9 bases. The CDR3 loop is CASRRYTSYNEQFF. CDR3 in DNA: TGTGCCAGCAGACGCTACACCTCCTACAATGAGCAGTTCTTC.

The chain carries TRBV10-3 and TRBJ1-1; D remains ambiguous. Germline V gene sequence: CDR1 ENHRY, CDR2 SYGVKD. The CDR3 contains 15 residues. V lost 6 bases and J 4 bases, leaving 18 bases between the germline ends. CDR3 in amino acids: CAIRDLGTSGTEAFF. DNA of the CDR3: TGTGCCATCAGGGATCTCGGCACCTCTGGCACTGAAGCTTTCTTT.

This clonotype has a count of ten or more. The gene calls are TRBV20-1 and TRBJ2-7; 11 bases are a match to TRBD2. The CDR3 extends over 15 amino acids. With 0 bases clipped from V and 4 bases from J, the junction kept 5 bases outside the gene matches. The germline V gene has CDR1 DFQATT and CDR2 SNEGSKA (reference sequence). This CDR3 is CSARDWGTSGYEQYF. CDR3 in DNA: TGCAGTGCTAGAGATTGGGGGACTAGCGGATACGAGCAGTACTTC.

The CDR3 here is CASSQRAGTAYNEQFF. The CDR3 DNA follows: TGCGCCAGCAGCCAAAGGGCCGGGACAGCGTACAATGAGCAGTTCTTC. This sequence joins TRBV4-3 and TRBJ2-1; TRBD1 matches 7 bases. The trim removed 2 bases at V and 4 bases at J, leaving 8 bases unmatched. Per the germline V gene, CDR1 is LGHNA and CDR2 is YSLEER. CDR3 size: 16 residues.

The gene calls are TRBV5-1 and TRBJ2-2, with D perhaps matching TRBD2 (5 bases). CDR3 length: 16 amino acids. V lost 0 bases and J lost 5, with 14 bases in between. Germline CDR1 is SGHRS and CDR2 is YFSETQ. As DNA, the CDR3 is TGCGCCAGCAGCTTGGGGGGTTCGACGGGGACCGGGGAGCTGTTTTTT. Translating gives CASSLGGSTGTGELFF.

This clonotype was seen a single time. The rearrangement uses TRBV7-2 and TRBJ2-3; no definite D call. Trimming removed 5 bases at V and 2 bases at J, with 8 bases between. Germline V gene sequence: CDR1 SGHTA, CDR2 FQGNSA. This CDR3 is built from 13 residues. The CDR3 region is CASSLFTTDTQYF. The CDR3 DNA reads TGTGCCAGCAGCCTCTTCACCACAGATACGCAGTATTTT.

This clonotype was recorded many times. This chain connects TRBV29-1 to TRBJ1-4, with 7 bases fitting TRBD1. The V gene end was trimmed by 7 bases and the J gene end by 8 bases; junction bases not matched to a gene: 16. The CDR3 consists of 15 residues. Per the germline V gene, CDR1 is SQVTM and CDR2 is ANQGSEA. The CDR3 here is CSASRGGGAEEKLFF. CDR3 nucleotides: TGCAGCGCCTCCCGGGGAGGGGGCGCGGAAGAAAAACTGTTTTTT.

The table lists this clonotype with a few counts. The chain has TRBV12-3 or TRBV12-4 and TRBJ2-4; D remains ambiguous. This CDR3 spans 15 amino acids. Trimming took off 5 bases at V and 9 bases at J, with 20 bases between the two ends. In DNA, the CDR3 is TGTGCCAGCAGTCCAAGAGCAGAAGGAAGCAGCATTCAGTACTTC. This sequence encodes CASSPRAEGSSIQYF.

This clonotype was observed many times. The chain recombines TRBV9 with TRBJ2-3, with a weak D call TRBD1 (5 bases). This CDR3 comprises 16 residues. Trimming took 1 base from V and 2 from J, leaving 14 bases between them. Germline V gene lookup returns CDR1 SGDLS and CDR2 YYNGEE. The CDR3 nucleotides are TGTGCCAGCAGCGTATTCGACAGCCTCTCCACAGATACGCAGTATTTT. This translates into CASSVFDSLSTDTQYF.

This clonotype was recorded many times. The CDR3 here is CSARAGGATDTQYF. The CDR3 DNA reads as TGCAGTGCTAGAGCAGGGGGCGCGACAGATACGCAGTATTTT. The chain employs TRBV20-1 and TRBJ2-3; 8 bases fit TRBD1. The V gene's germline CDR1 is DFQATT and CDR2 SNEGSKA (reference sequence). This CDR3 is built from 14 residues. The V gene end was trimmed by 1 base and the J gene end by 3 bases; junction bases not matched to a gene: 3.

This clonotype was observed many times. The V and J genes are TRBV20-1 and TRBJ2-7, with TRBD2 matching 9 bases. This CDR3 spans 14 amino acids. V was pared by 6 bases and J by 8 bases, with 14 bases of the junction left unmatched. Germline CDR1 and CDR2: DFQATT and SNEGSKA (reference sequence). Written as DNA, the CDR3 is TGCAGTGCCGGGAAAATAGCGGGAGACCCCAAGCAGTACTTC. It is translated as CSAGKIAGDPKQYF.

V and J are TRBV15 and TRBJ1-1, with D unresolved. The V gene's germline CDR1 is LNHNV and CDR2 YYDKDF (reference sequence). Trimming cost V 0 bases and J 5 bases, with 4 bases left between them. The CDR3 consists of 12 residues. The CDR3 nucleotides are TGTGCCACCAGCAGAGATATAACTGAAGCTTTCTTT. Encoded protein: CATSRDITEAFF. Supplemented by reference TRBV15 and TRBJ1-1, the full variable domain reads DAMVIQNPRYQVTQFGKPVTLSCSQTLNHNVMYWYQQKSSQAPKLLFHYYDKDFNNEADTPDNFQSRRPNTSFCFLDIRSPGLGDTAMYLCATSRDITEAFFGQGTRLTVV.

This clonotype was counted a few times. V gene TRBV30 combines with J gene TRBJ2-3; 8 nucleotides match TRBD1. The CDR3 consists of 14 residues. Unmatched junction bases numbered 4, after V lost 5 bases and J lost 0 bases. The germline V gene encodes CDR1 GTSNPN and CDR2 SVGIG (reference sequence). The CDR3 loop is CAWSQGASTDTQYF. Written as DNA, the CDR3 is TGTGCCTGGTCGCAGGGGGCTAGCACAGATACGCAGTATTTT.

This clonotype was observed a few times. The chain couples TRBV15 to TRBJ1-2; D remains ambiguous. CDR1 LNHNV and CDR2 YYDKDF come from the germline V gene (reference sequence). The CDR3 length is 12 residues. Trimming left V 3 bases short and J 4 bases short, with 6 bases between. Written as DNA, the CDR3 is TGTGCCACCAGCAGGTCAAGCTATGGCTACACCTTC. This sequence encodes CATSRSSYGYTF.

This clonotype turned up a few times. The V call is TRBV29-1, the J call TRBJ2-1; 8 bases match TRBD2. The germline V gene has CDR1 SQVTM and CDR2 ANQGSEA. The junction had 18 bases not matched to a gene; V was cut back by 7 bases and J by 4 bases. The CDR3 covers 17 residues. Here the CDR3 reads CSAVRYSGEERYNEQFF. DNA for the CDR3: TGCAGCGCCGTAAGGTATAGCGGGGAGGAGAGATACAATGAGCAGTTCTTC.

This chain joins TRBV27 and TRBJ1-5, with D tentatively TRBD1 (5 bases). CDR1 and CDR2 (germline): MNHEY, SMNVEV (reference sequence). Deletions cut 5 bases from V and 2 bases from J, with 13 bases between. The CDR3 consists of 15 residues. The CDR3 DNA is TGTGCCAGCAGTGGGGACGCCGCAGGCAATCAGCCCCAGCATTTT. This gives the protein CASSGDAAGNQPQHF.

This clonotype has more than one count but fewer than ten. The chain uses TRBV24-1 and TRBJ2-1; the D gene is possibly TRBD2 (6 bases). The CDR3 is made up of 16 amino acids. The V gene lost 0 bases and the J gene lost 4 bases, with 12 bases spanning the gap. Looked up from germline, CDR1 is KGHDR and CDR2 is SFDVKD. This CDR3 is CATSDLRAGSYNEQFF. For the CDR3, the DNA is TGTGCCACCAGTGATTTGCGTGCGGGGTCGTACAATGAGCAGTTCTTC.

At least ten counts were recorded for this clonotype. The genes are TRBV10-3 and TRBJ2-5; 11 bases match TRBD2. The CDR3 is made up of 17 amino acids. Germline V CDR1 and CDR2: ENHRY, SYGVKD. J gave up 2 bases and V 6 bases, and 11 bases lay outside the gene matches. CDR3 DNA: TGTGCCATCAGCGAGGGGGAGGGACTAGCGGCTCAAGAGACCCAGTACTTC. This sequence encodes CAISEGEGLAAQETQYF.

This clonotype was counted between two and nine times. Being one base from a much bigger clone, this may be a read error. V usage is TRBV3-1 and J usage is TRBJ2-4; D is perhaps TRBD1 (5 bases). The CDR3 runs to 18 residues. Germline V gene data show CDR1 as LGHDT and CDR2 as YNNKEL (reference sequence). The CDR3 reads CAISQKGAGRSPKNIQYF. CDR3 bases: TGTGCCATCAGCCAAAAAGGGGCAGGGCGATCCCCCAAAAACATTCAGTACTTC.

Many counts were recorded for this clonotype. The chain links TRBV12-3 or TRBV12-4 to TRBJ2-7; D perhaps matches TRBD2 (6 bases). This CDR3 contains 15 residues. V lost 5 bases, J lost 2 bases, and 16 bases lay in between. For the CDR3, the DNA is TGTGCCAGCAGTGCAACCGGGACGGGGGCCTACGAGCAGTACTTC. Encoded protein: CASSATGTGAYEQYF.

This clonotype was seen many times. This chain connects TRBV19 to TRBJ1-3, with D perhaps matching TRBD1 (5 bases). The V gene's germline CDR1 is LNHDA and CDR2 SQIVND (reference sequence). The CDR3 loop spans 13 amino acids. The DNA of the CDR3 is TGTGAGACCCAAGGGGACTCTGGAAACACCATATATTTT. Translation: CETQGDSGNTIYF.

This clonotype was seen more than once but under ten times. This chain uses TRBV20-1 with TRBJ2-3, with TRBD2 matching 8 bases. The germline gives CDR1 DFQATT, CDR2 SNEGSKA (reference sequence). The CDR3 has 19 residues. Germline trimming cut 0 bases from V and 3 bases from J; bases unmatched to any gene: 17. Here the CDR3 reads CSAREPPSGRSDRTDTQYF. For the CDR3, the DNA is TGCAGTGCTAGAGAACCACCCAGCGGGAGATCGGATCGGACAGATACGCAGTATTTT.